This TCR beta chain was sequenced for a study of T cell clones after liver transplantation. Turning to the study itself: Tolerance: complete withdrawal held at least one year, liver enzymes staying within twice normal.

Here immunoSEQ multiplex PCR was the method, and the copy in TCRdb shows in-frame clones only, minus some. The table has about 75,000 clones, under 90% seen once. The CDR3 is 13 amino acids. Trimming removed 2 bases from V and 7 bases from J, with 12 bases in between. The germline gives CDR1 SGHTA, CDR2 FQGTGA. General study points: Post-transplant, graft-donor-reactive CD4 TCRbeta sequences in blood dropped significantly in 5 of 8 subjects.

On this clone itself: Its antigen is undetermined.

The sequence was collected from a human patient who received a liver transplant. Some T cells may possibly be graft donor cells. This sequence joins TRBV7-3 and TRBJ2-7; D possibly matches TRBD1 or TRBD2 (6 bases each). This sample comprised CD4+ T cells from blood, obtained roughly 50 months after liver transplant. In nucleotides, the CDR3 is TGTGCCAGCAGCTTAGAGGGGGGCAGGGAGCAGTACTTC. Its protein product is CASSLEGGREQYF.